The entry below gives a single T cell receptor beta chain sequence along with its context. Sequenced by immunoSEQ multiplex PCR; TCRdb stores in-frame clones only, minus some. This sample yields 60,000 to 85,000 clones, of which 70% to 90% are seen a single time; about 4% belongs to the top ten. These data come from a study of OX40 agonist ivuxolimab in advanced cancers. The sequencing here drew on CD4+ or CD8+ T cells sorted from blood, taken in a trial of the OX40 agonist ivuxolimab. This clonotype was sampled from an adult with an advanced solid tumor such as melanoma, head and neck, liver or kidney cancer.

For the CDR3, the DNA is TGTGCCAGCTCTTTGACAGAAAAAGCTTTCTTT. The encoded protein is CASSLTEKAFF. The rearrangement links TRBV6-5 to TRBJ1-1; maybe TRBD1 (5 bases). V was clipped by 8 bases and J by 9 bases, with 13 bases between them. CDR1 MNHEY and CDR2 SVGAGI come from the germline V gene. The CDR3 is 11 amino acids.